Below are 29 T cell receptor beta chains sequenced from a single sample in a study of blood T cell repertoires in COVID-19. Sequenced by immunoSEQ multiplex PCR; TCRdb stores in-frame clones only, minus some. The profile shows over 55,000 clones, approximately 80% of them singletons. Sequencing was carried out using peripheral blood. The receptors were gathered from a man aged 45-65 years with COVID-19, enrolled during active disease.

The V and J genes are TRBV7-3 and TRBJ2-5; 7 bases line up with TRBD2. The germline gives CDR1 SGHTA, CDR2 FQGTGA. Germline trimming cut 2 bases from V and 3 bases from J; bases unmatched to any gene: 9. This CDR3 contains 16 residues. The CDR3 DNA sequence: TGTGCCAGCAGCTTAGGGTTTGCGGGAGCGGAAGAGACCCAGTACTTC. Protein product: CASSLGFAGAEETQYF.

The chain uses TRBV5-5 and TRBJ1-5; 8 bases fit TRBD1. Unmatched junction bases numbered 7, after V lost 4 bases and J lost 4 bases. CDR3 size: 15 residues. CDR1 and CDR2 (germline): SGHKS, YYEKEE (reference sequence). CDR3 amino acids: CASSPGTGWNQPQHF. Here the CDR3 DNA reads TGTGCCAGCAGCCCAGGGACAGGTTGGAATCAGCCCCAGCATTTT.

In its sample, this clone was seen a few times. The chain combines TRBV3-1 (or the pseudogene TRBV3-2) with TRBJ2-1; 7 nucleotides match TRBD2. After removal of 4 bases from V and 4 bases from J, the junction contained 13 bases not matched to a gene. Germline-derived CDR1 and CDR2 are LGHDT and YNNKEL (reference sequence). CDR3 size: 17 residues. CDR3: CASSRQKDLAEYNEQFF. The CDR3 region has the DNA TGTGCCAGCAGCCGTCAAAAGGATCTAGCGGAGTACAATGAGCAGTTCTTC.

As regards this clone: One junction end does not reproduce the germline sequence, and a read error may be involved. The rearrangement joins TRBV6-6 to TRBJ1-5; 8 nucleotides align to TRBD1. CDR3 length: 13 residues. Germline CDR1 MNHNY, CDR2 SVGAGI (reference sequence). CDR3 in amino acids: CASWTGINQAQHF. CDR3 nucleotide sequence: TGTGCCAGCTGGACAGGGATCAATCAGGCCCAGCATTTT.

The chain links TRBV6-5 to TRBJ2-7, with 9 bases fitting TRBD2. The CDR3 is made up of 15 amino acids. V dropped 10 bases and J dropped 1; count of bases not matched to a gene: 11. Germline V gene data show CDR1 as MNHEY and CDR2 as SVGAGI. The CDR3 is CATRLWAGGSYEQYF. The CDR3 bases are TGTGCCACCCGACTATGGGCGGGAGGGTCCTACGAGCAGTACTTC.

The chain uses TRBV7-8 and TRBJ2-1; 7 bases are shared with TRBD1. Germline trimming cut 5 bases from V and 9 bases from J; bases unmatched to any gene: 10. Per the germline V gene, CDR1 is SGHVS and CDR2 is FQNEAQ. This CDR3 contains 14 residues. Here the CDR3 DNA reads TGTGCCAGCAGCCTAGGACAGGCGGTAAGTGAGCAGTTCTTC. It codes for CASSLGQAVSEQFF.

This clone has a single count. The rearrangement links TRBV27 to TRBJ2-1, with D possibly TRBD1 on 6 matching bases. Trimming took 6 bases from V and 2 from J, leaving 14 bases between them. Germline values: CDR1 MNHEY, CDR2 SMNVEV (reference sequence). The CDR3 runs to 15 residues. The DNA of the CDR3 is TGTGCCAGCAGCACAGACAGGCAGACCTACAATGAGCAGTTCTTC. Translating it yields CASSTDRQTYNEQFF.

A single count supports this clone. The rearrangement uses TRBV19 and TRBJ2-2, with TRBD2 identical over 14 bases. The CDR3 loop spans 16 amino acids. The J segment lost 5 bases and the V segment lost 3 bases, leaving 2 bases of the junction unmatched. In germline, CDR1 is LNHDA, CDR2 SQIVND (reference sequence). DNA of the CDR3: TGTGCCAGTAGTATCGGACTAGCGGGAGGTACCGGGGAGCTGTTTTTT. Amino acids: CASSIGLAGGTGELFF.

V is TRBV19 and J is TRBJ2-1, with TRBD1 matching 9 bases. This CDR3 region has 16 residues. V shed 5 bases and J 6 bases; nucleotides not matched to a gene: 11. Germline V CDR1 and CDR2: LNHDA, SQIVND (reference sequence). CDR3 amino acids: CASSVNGRTGANEQFF. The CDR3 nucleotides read TGTGCCAGTAGTGTGAACGGGAGGACAGGGGCCAATGAGCAGTTCTTC.

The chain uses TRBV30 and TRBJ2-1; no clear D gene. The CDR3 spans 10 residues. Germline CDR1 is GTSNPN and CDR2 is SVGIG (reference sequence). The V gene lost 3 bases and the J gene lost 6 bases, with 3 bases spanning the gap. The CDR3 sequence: CAWSRNEQFF. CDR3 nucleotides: TGTGCCTGGAGCCGCAATGAGCAGTTCTTC.

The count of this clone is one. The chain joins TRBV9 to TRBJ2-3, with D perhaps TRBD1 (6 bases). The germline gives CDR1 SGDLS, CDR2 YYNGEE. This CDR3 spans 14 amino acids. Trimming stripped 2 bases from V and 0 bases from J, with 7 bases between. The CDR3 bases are TGTGCCAGCAGCGTCGGACAGAGCACAGATACGCAGTATTTT. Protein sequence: CASSVGQSTDTQYF.

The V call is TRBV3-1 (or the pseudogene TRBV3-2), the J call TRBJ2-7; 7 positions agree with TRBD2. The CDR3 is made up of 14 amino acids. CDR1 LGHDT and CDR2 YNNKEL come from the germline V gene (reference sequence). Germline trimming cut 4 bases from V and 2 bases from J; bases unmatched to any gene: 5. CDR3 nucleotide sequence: TGTGCCAGCAGCCCAGCGGGATCCACCTACGAGCAGTACTTC. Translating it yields CASSPAGSTYEQYF.

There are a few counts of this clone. The CDR3 is CASSLSEGEQYF. The CDR3 bases are TGTGCCAGCAGCTTAAGTGAGGGCGAGCAGTACTTC. The chain couples TRBV7-3 to TRBJ2-7; possibly TRBD2 for D (5 bases). CDR3 size: 12 residues. Germline CDR1 SGHTA, CDR2 FQGTGA. The V end was cut by 1 base, the J end by 6 bases, with 7 bases between. The whole variable domain, filled in from reference TRBV7-3 and TRBJ2-7, reads GAGVSQTPSNKVTEKGKYVELRCDPISGHTALYWYRQSLGQGPEFLIYFQGTGAADDSGLPNDRFFAVRPEGSVSTLKIQRTERGDSAVYLCASSLSEGEQYFGPGTRLTVT.

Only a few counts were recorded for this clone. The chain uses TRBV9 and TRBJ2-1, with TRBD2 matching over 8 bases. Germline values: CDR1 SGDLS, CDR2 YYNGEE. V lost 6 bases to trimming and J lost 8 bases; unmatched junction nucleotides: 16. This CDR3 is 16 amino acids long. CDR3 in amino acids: CASTLEPSGRLHEQFF. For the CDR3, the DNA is TGTGCCAGCACTCTAGAGCCAAGCGGGAGACTGCATGAGCAGTTCTTC.

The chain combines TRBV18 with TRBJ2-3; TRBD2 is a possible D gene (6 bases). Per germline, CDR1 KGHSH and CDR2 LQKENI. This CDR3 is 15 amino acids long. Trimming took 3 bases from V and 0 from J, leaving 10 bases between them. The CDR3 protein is CASSPGTPSTDTQYF. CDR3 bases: TGTGCCAGCTCACCTGGGACTCCCAGCACAGATACGCAGTATTTT.

CDR3 in DNA: TGTGCCAGCAGCTTTGCCGGGACACCGTACGAGCAGTACTTC. Translating it yields CASSFAGTPYEQYF. The chain combines TRBV7-9 with TRBJ2-7, with a tentative D call TRBD1 (6 bases). Trimming pared 3 bases from V and 4 bases from J, leaving 13 bases between. CDR1 and CDR2 from the germline V gene are SEHNR and FQNEAQ (reference sequence). CDR3 size: 14 residues.

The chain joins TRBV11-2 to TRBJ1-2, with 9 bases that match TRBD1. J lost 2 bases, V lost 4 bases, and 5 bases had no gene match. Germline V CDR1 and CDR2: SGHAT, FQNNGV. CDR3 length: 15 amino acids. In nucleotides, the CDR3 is TGTGCCAGCAGCTCACAGGGGGCGGTGAACTATGGCTACACCTTC. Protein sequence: CASSSQGAVNYGYTF.

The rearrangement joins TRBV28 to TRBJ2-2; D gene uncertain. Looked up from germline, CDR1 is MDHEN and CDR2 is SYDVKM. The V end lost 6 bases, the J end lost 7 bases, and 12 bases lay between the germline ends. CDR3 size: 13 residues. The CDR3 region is CASRRNRRGELFF. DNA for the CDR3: TGTGCCAGCAGACGTAACAGACGCGGGGAGCTGTTTTTT.

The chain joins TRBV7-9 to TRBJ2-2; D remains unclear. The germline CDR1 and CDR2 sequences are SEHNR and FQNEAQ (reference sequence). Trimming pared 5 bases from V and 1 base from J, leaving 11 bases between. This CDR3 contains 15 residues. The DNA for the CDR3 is TGTGCCAGCAGCCCCCGGTCCAAGAACACCGGGGAGCTGTTTTTT. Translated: CASSPRSKNTGELFF.

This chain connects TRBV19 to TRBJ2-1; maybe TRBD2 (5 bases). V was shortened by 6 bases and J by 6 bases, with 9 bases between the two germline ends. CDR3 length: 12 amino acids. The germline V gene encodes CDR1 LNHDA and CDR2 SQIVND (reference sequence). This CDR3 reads CASRYTSNEQFF. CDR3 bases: TGTGCCAGTAGATACACTAGCAATGAGCAGTTCTTC.

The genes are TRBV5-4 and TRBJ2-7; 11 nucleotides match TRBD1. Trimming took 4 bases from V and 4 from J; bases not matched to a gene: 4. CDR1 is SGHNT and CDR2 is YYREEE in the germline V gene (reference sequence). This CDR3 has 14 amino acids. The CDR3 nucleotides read TGTGCCAGCAGCACGGACAGGGGGCAGTACGAGCAGTACTTC. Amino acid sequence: CASSTDRGQYEQYF.

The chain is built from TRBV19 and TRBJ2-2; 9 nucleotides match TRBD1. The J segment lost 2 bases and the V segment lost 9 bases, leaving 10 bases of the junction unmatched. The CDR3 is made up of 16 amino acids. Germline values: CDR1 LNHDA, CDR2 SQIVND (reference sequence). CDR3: CASKKQGAQNTGELFF. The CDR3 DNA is TGTGCCAGCAAAAAACAGGGGGCCCAAAACACCGGGGAGCTGTTTTTT.

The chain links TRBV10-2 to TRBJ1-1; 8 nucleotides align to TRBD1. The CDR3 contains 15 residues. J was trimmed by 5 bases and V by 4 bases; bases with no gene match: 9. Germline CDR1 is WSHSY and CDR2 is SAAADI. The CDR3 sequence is CASSVQGARETEAFF. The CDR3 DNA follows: TGCGCCAGCAGTGTTCAGGGGGCGCGAGAAACTGAAGCTTTCTTT.

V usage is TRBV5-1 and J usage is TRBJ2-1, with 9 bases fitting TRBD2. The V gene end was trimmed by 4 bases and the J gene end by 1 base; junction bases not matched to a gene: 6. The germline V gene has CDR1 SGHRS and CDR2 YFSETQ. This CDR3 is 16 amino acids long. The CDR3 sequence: CASSVRLADSYNEQFF. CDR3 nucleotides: TGCGCCAGCAGCGTAAGACTAGCGGATTCCTACAATGAGCAGTTCTTC.

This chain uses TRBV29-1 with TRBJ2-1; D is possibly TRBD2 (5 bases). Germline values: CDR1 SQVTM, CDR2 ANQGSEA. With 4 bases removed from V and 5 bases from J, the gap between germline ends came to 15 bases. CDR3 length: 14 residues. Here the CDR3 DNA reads TGCAGCGTTGTTGGTGGGGAGACGGACAATGAGCAGTTCTTC. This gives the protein CSVVGGETDNEQFF.

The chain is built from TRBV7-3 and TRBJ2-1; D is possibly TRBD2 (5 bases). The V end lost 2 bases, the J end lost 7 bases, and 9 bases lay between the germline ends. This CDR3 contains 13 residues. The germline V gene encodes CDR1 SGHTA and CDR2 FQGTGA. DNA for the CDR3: TGTGCCAGCAGCTTATTTCCGGGAAATGAGCAGTTCTTC. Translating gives CASSLFPGNEQFF. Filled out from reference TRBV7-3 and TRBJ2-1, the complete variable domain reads GAGVSQTPSNKVTEKGKYVELRCDPISGHTALYWYRQSLGQGPEFLIYFQGTGAADDSGLPNDRFFAVRPEGSVSTLKIQRTERGDSAVYLCASSLFPGNEQFFGPGTRLTVL.

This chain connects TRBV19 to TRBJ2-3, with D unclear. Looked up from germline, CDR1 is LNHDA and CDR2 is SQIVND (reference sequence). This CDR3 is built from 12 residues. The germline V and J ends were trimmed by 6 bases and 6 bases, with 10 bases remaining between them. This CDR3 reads CASSHQFDTQYF. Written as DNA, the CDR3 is TGTGCCAGTAGCCACCAGTTCGATACGCAGTATTTT.

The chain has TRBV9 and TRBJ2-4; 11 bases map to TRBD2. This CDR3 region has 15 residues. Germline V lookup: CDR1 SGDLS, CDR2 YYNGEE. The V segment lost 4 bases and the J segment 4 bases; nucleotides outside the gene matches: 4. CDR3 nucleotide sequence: TGTGCCAGCAGCTCCGGGACTAGCGGAAAAAACATTCAGTACTTC. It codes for CASSSGTSGKNIQYF.

DNA of the CDR3: TGTGCCAGCAGCCGACAGAGCACAGATACGCAGTATTTT. This codes for CASSRQSTDTQYF. The V and J genes are TRBV7-2 and TRBJ2-3; tentatively, D is TRBD1 (5 bases). CDR1 SGHTA and CDR2 FQGNSA come from the germline V gene. Trimming took 5 bases from V and 0 from J, leaving 6 bases between them. This CDR3 has 13 residues.